The 9 T cell receptor beta chains in this list originate from one sample, sequenced in a study of siplizumab effects on memory and regulatory T cells. Sequenced by immunoSEQ multiplex PCR; TCRdb stores in-frame clones only, minus some. The sample shows fewer than 85,000 clones, about 87% of them seen only once. The specimen sequenced was Tregs sorted from blood. The source of these receptors is a human donor in good health.

V is TRBV5-8 and J is TRBJ2-1; D is perhaps TRBD1 (5 bases). In germline, CDR1 is SGHTS, CDR2 YDEGEE. The CDR3 length is 16 residues. Between the trimmed V and J ends, which lost 4 bases and 0 bases, there was a span of 14 bases. The DNA of the CDR3 is TGTGCCAGCAGCATACCGACAGCCCGCTCCTACAATGAGCAGTTCTTC. It encodes CASSIPTARSYNEQFF.

The chain is built from TRBV18 and TRBJ2-7; possible D gene TRBD1, 6 bases. Germline assignment: CDR1 KGHSH and CDR2 LQKENI. Trimming removed 4 bases from V and 6 bases from J, with 22 bases in between. CDR3 length equals 16 residues. The CDR3: CASSRNWGTPASEQYF. DNA of the CDR3: TGTGCCAGCTCACGAAATTGGGGGACACCAGCATCCGAGCAGTACTTC.

This chain joins TRBV14 and TRBJ1-4; D is undetermined. The V end was cut by 4 bases, the J end by 5 bases, with 14 bases between. Germline V lookup: CDR1 SGHDN, CDR2 FVKESK. The CDR3 sequence is 15 residues long. Here the CDR3 reads CASSPLGGENEKLFF. CDR3 coding DNA: TGTGCCAGCAGCCCCCTGGGCGGGGAGAATGAAAAACTGTTTTTT.

The chain carries TRBV30 and TRBJ2-2; D not resolved. Germline assignment: CDR1 GTSNPN and CDR2 SVGIG (reference sequence). V lost 0 bases, J lost 6 bases, and 14 bases lay in between. The CDR3 extends over 15 amino acids. CDR3 in DNA: TGTGCCTGGAGTGTACTGCCCCAACGGGCCGGGGAGCTGTTTTTT. This encodes CAWSVLPQRAGELFF. The whole variable domain, filled in from reference TRBV30 and TRBJ2-2, reads SQTIHQWPATLVQPVGSPLSLECTVEGTSNPNLYWYRQAAGRGLQLLFYSVGIGQISSEVPQNLSASRPQDRQFILSSKKLLLSDSGFYLCAWSVLPQRAGELFFGEGSRLTVL.

This chain uses TRBV10-3 with TRBJ1-6; the match to TRBD1 covers 10 bases. The CDR3 is 16 amino acids. With V trimmed by 5 bases and J by 7 bases, 8 bases remained unmatched. Germline CDR1 is ENHRY and CDR2 is SYGVKD. CDR3 coding DNA: TGTGCCATCAGTAACCGAGCGGACAGGGGGAATTCACCCCTCCACTTT. This encodes CAISNRADRGNSPLHF.

The V and J genes are TRBV19 and TRBJ2-1; 9 positions agree with TRBD1. Per germline, CDR1 LNHDA and CDR2 SQIVND (reference sequence). After removal of 5 bases from V and 4 bases from J, the junction contained 12 bases not matched to a gene. This CDR3 has 17 amino acids. Here the CDR3 DNA reads TGTGCCAGTAGTCCCCTCCTGGGACAGGGTCGATACAATGAGCAGTTCTTC. Encoded protein: CASSPLLGQGRYNEQFF.

This clone was counted a single time. The chain has TRBV12-5 and TRBJ2-1; D is unclear. This CDR3 is built from 17 residues. Germline V gives CDR1 LGHNT, CDR2 FRNRAP. Trimming took off 3 bases at V and 3 bases at J, with 18 bases between the two ends. The CDR3 protein is CASGLFSGSGGYNEQFF. The CDR3 DNA sequence: TGTGCTAGTGGTTTATTCTCGGGTTCGGGCGGCTACAATGAGCAGTTCTTC.

This clone appeared once. The chain joins TRBV7-6 to TRBJ1-1; TRBD1 agrees at 7 bases. CDR3 length equals 15 residues. The germline V gene encodes CDR1 SGHVS and CDR2 FNYEAQ. V trimming: 1 base; J trimming: 5 bases; junction bases outside the gene matches: 7. This CDR3 reads CASSLGRTGSTEAFF. In DNA form, the CDR3 reads TGTGCCAGCAGCTTAGGAAGGACAGGATCGACTGAAGCTTTCTTT.

This clone was seen once. The CDR3 spells CASTPHPVGSGNTIYF. As DNA, the CDR3 is TGTGCCAGCACCCCCCATCCAGTGGGATCTGGAAACACCATATATTTT. The V gene is TRBV5-4, the J gene TRBJ1-3; D is unresolved. Germline V gene sequence: CDR1 SGHNT, CDR2 YYREEE (reference sequence). The CDR3 extends over 16 amino acids. V lost 6 bases, J lost 1 base, and 17 bases lay in between. Drawing the rest from reference TRBV5-4 and TRBJ1-3, the complete variable domain is ETGVTQSPTHLIKTRGQQVTLRCSSQSGHNTVSWYQQALGQGPQFIFQYYREEENGRGNFPPRFSGLQFPNYSSELNVNALELDDSALYLCASTPHPVGSGNTIYFGEGSWLTVV.